A single sample is the source of the 23 T cell receptor beta chains below, sequenced in a study of shared clonotypes between healthy human individuals. Generated by immunoSEQ multiplex PCR, the TCRdb table keeps only in-frame clones and is missing some. This sample has 2,500,000 or so clones, with 85% to 95% found just once. The sample comprised naive CD4+ T cells sorted from blood. Regarding subset: CD45RA+ positively selected. These receptors were obtained from a young man in good health.

The chain carries TRBV19 and TRBJ2-4, with D possibly matching TRBD1 (7 bases). V gave up 1 base and J gave up 8 bases, with 15 bases separating them. The CDR3 loop spans 15 amino acids. The germline V gene encodes CDR1 LNHDA and CDR2 SQIVND (reference sequence). In nucleotides, the CDR3 is TGTGCCAGTAGTATAGCCCGGACAGGCGGGGACATTCAGTACTTC. It yields the protein CASSIARTGGDIQYF.

This clone has just one count. J is TRBJ2-5 and V is TRBV6-1; D is ambiguous. Deletions cut 4 bases from V and 5 bases from J, with 8 bases between. CDR3 length: 12 residues. Germline CDR1 reads MNHNS; CDR2 reads SASEGT. The CDR3 sequence is CASSGVRETQYF. CDR3 nucleotide sequence: TGTGCCAGCAGTGGGGTTCGTGAGACCCAGTACTTC.

The V and J genes are TRBV6-4 and TRBJ1-2; possible D gene TRBD1, 5 bases. The CDR3 extends over 14 amino acids. From germline, CDR1 is MRHNA and CDR2 SNTAGT. Trimming pared 5 bases from V and 4 bases from J, leaving 14 bases between. DNA of the CDR3: TGTGCCAGCAGTCAAACAGGCTCAGGCTATGGCTACACCTTC. It yields the protein CASSQTGSGYGYTF.

This clone was seen a handful of times. V gene TRBV18 combines with J gene TRBJ2-5; TRBD2 might be the D (5 bases). The CDR3 length is 13 residues. V was trimmed by 3 bases and J by 5 bases, leaving 10 bases between them. Germline CDR1 and CDR2: KGHSH and LQKENI. This CDR3 is CASSPRVAETQYF. For the CDR3, the DNA is TGTGCCAGCTCACCGAGGGTAGCGGAGACCCAGTACTTC.

The CDR3 bases are TGTGCCAGCAGAAGACAGAGCGCACTAGCCAAAAACATTCAGTACTTC. This encodes CASRRQSALAKNIQYF. The chain combines TRBV27 with TRBJ2-4, with TRBD1 as a possible D gene (5 bases). CDR3 length: 16 amino acids. Germline V gene sequence: CDR1 MNHEY, CDR2 SMNVEV (reference sequence). The V end lost 6 bases, the J end lost 0 bases, and 15 bases lay between the germline ends.

The chain joins TRBV6-1 to TRBJ1-1; D gene uncertain. This CDR3 has 15 amino acids. Looked up from germline, CDR1 is MNHNS and CDR2 is SASEGT. Trimming stripped 2 bases from V and 0 bases from J, with 10 bases between. The CDR3 is CASSERVTMNTEAFF. The DNA of the CDR3 is TGTGCCAGCAGTGAAAGGGTCACCATGAACACTGAAGCTTTCTTT.

The genes are TRBV18 and TRBJ2-2, with a weak D call TRBD1 (6 bases). CDR1 KGHSH and CDR2 LQKENI come from the germline V gene. With 3 bases removed from V and 1 base from J, the gap between germline ends came to 12 bases. CDR3 length equals 16 residues. CDR3 protein: CASSPGETGNTGELFF. The CDR3 coding sequence is TGTGCCAGCTCACCGGGCGAGACAGGGAACACCGGGGAGCTGTTTTTT.

The gene calls are TRBV11-2 and TRBJ2-3; either TRBD1 or TRBD2 may supply D (6 bases each). Trimming removed 5 bases from V and 2 bases from J, with 11 bases in between. This CDR3 contains 14 residues. CDR1 is SGHAT and CDR2 is FQNNGV in the germline V gene. The CDR3 DNA reads as TGTGCCAGCAGCGTCGGGGGCTTCACAGATACGCAGTATTTT. This gives the protein CASSVGGFTDTQYF.

This rearrangement joins TRBV6-5 to TRBJ2-7; a possible D gene is TRBD2 (6 bases). V lost 4 bases, J lost 10 bases, and 17 bases lay in between. CDR1 is MNHEY, CDR2 SVGAGI, per germline. This CDR3 has 13 residues. Here the CDR3 reads CASSSGLSTSQYF. CDR3 DNA: TGTGCCAGCAGTTCGGGACTTTCTACGAGCCAGTACTTC.

The gene calls are TRBV4-1 and TRBJ2-3; TRBD1 matches at 8 bases. The CDR3 loop spans 16 amino acids. Germline values: CDR1 MGHRA, CDR2 YSYEKL. V gave up 1 base and J gave up 3 bases; unmatched junction bases: 6. The CDR3 nucleotides are TGCGCCAGCAGCCAAGGGGGCCAGGGGGCAACAGATACGCAGTATTTT. Translation gives CASSQGGQGATDTQYF.

V usage is TRBV11-2 and J usage is TRBJ2-7, with 9 bases identical to TRBD2. J was trimmed by 2 bases and V by 3 bases; bases with no gene match: 2. The CDR3 runs to 14 residues. CDR1 and CDR2 from the germline V gene are SGHAT and FQNNGV. The CDR3 DNA reads as TGTGCCAGCAGCTTTAGCGGGAGCGCCTACGAGCAGTACTTC. It yields the protein CASSFSGSAYEQYF.

The chain uses TRBV7-6 and TRBJ2-7, with D unresolved. The CDR3 runs 14 residues. Germline CDR1 and CDR2: SGHVS and FNYEAQ. Between the trimmed V and J ends, which lost 7 bases and 0 bases, there was a span of 13 bases. CDR3: CASTPARSSYEQYF. The DNA of the CDR3 is TGTGCCAGCACCCCGGCAAGAAGCTCCTACGAGCAGTACTTC.

This clone turned up a few times. CDR3 in DNA: TGTGCCTTGGAACAGGGATGGCAAAATGAAAAACTGTTTTTT. Amino acid sequence: CALEQGWQNEKLFF. This rearrangement joins TRBV30 to TRBJ1-4, with D maybe TRBD1 (6 bases). The CDR3 extends over 14 amino acids. Germline lookup yields CDR1 GTSNPN and CDR2 SVGIG (reference sequence). Between the trimmed V and J ends, which lost 7 bases and 5 bases, there was a span of 17 bases.

The chain uses TRBV5-4 and TRBJ1-1; possible D gene TRBD1, 6 bases. Germline loops: CDR1 SGHNT, CDR2 YYREEE (reference sequence). Trimming removed 4 bases from V and 1 base from J, with 14 bases in between. This CDR3 is 15 amino acids long. The CDR3 loop reads CASSPRGGANTEAFF. Written as DNA, the CDR3 is TGTGCCAGCAGCCCCCGCGGGGGGGCGAACACTGAAGCTTTCTTT. The variable domain in full, with the rest retrieved from reference TRBV5-4 and TRBJ1-1, is ETGVTQSPTHLIKTRGQQVTLRCSSQSGHNTVSWYQQALGQGPQFIFQYYREEENGRGNFPPRFSGLQFPNYSSELNVNALELDDSALYLCASSPRGGANTEAFFGQGTRLTVV.

With respect to this clone: This same CDR3 is encoded by further DNA sequences in the sample. The V call is TRBV5-1, the J call TRBJ1-1, with D unclear. Trimming removed 2 bases from V and 0 bases from J, with 8 bases in between. From germline, CDR1 is SGHRS and CDR2 YFSETQ. The CDR3 loop spans 14 amino acids. In nucleotides, the CDR3 is TGCGCCAGCAGCTTCGGAACAGTGAACACTGAAGCTTTCTTT. It is translated as CASSFGTVNTEAFF.

CDR3 sequence (DNA): TGTGCCAGCAGCGTTCGGCTAGGTTCCACAGATACGCAGTATTTT. Its protein is CASSVRLGSTDTQYF. The chain carries TRBV9 and TRBJ2-3; D is uncertain. Trimming stripped 2 bases from V and 2 bases from J, with 12 bases between. CDR3 length equals 15 residues. Germline assignment: CDR1 SGDLS and CDR2 YYNGEE.

The J gene is TRBJ2-1, the V gene TRBV2; D not resolved. CDR3 length: 15 amino acids. Trimming removed 4 bases from V and 0 bases from J, with 10 bases in between. Germline V gene data show CDR1 as SNHLY and CDR2 as FYNNEI. This chain's CDR3 is CASSGGDGSYNEQFF. The CDR3 bases are TGTGCCAGCAGTGGCGGTGACGGCTCCTACAATGAGCAGTTCTTC.

The chain carries TRBV28 and TRBJ2-6, with D possibly being TRBD1 (5 bases). The V and J ends lost 5 bases and 5 bases respectively, with 22 bases between them. This CDR3 region has 18 residues. CDR1 and CDR2 from the germline V gene are MDHEN and SYDVKM. The CDR3 loop reads CASSTGSLTQSRANVLTF. DNA for the CDR3: TGTGCCAGCAGTACAGGTAGCTTGACACAAAGTCGGGCCAACGTCCTGACTTTC.

Points on this clone: The sample holds other DNA sequences that translate to the same CDR3. The chain employs TRBV5-1 and TRBJ2-7; TRBD2 is a possible D gene (5 bases). CDR1 SGHRS and CDR2 YFSETQ come from the germline V gene. The CDR3 has 12 amino acids. V was trimmed by 4 bases and J by 3 bases, leaving 8 bases between them. Written as DNA, the CDR3 is TGCGCCAGCAGCATCGAGGGCTACGAGCAGTACTTC. Translated, it gives CASSIEGYEQYF.

This clone was seen only once. The chain is built from TRBV5-1 and TRBJ2-3, with D possibly TRBD2 on 6 matching bases. The CDR3 has 14 residues. CDR1 SGHRS and CDR2 YFSETQ come from the germline V gene. V was clipped by 2 bases and J by 5 bases, with 12 bases between them. DNA for the CDR3: TGCGCCAGCAGCTTCGGGGGAACGGGAGATACGCAGTATTTT. This translates into CASSFGGTGDTQYF.

This chain links TRBV30 with TRBJ2-5, with D perhaps TRBD2 (5 bases). Germline-derived CDR1 and CDR2 are GTSNPN and SVGIG (reference sequence). Trimming took 3 bases from V and 5 from J, leaving 10 bases between them. This CDR3 is 12 amino acids long. CDR3 DNA sequence: TGTGCCTGGAGGGGAGCGGTGGAGACCCAGTACTTC. It is translated as CAWRGAVETQYF.

Worth noting for this clone: This same CDR3 is encoded by further DNA sequences in the sample. The V gene is TRBV18, the J gene TRBJ1-1; no firm D call. The V end lost 3 bases, the J end lost 0 bases, and 5 bases lay between the germline ends. The CDR3 extends over 13 amino acids. Germline values: CDR1 KGHSH, CDR2 LQKENI. In DNA, the CDR3 is TGTGCCAGCTCACCGGAGTTGAACACTGAAGCTTTCTTT. Translation gives CASSPELNTEAFF.

The chain combines TRBV5-1 with TRBJ2-3; 10 bases are a match to TRBD2. With V trimmed by 4 bases and J by 2 bases, 16 bases remained unmatched. CDR3 length: 19 amino acids. Germline values: CDR1 SGHRS, CDR2 YFSETQ. CDR3 coding DNA: TGCGCCAGCAGCATCAGCGGGAGGGACTCCGCGCGCTACACAGATACGCAGTATTTT. Translated, it gives CASSISGRDSARYTDTQYF. The full variable domain, in which reference TRBV5-1 and TRBJ2-3 provide the parts outside the CDR3, is KAGVTQTPRYLIKTRGQQVTLSCSPISGHRSVSWYQQTPGQGLQFLFEYFSETQRNKGNFPGRFSGRQFSNSRSEMNVSTLELGDSALYLCASSISGRDSARYTDTQYFGPGTRLTVL.